The entry below gives a single T cell receptor (beta chain) sequence along with its context. Per sample, at least 5 micrograms of total RNA were extracted. For the second PCR, which ran for about 7 to 12 cycles, a sample-barcoded 5' primer and a J-beta primer mix were used. One entry per CDR3 protein, called by TCRdb with MiXCR from the 5' RACE reads. Among 600,000 to 850,000 distinct CDR3 sequences, around 25% were seen once, and the ten largest hold roughly a tenth. This entry is derived from a study of blood T cells in healthy people across ages. These data also formed part of another study, on T cells of mothers and their children.

Sequences were obtained from blood. The source of this sequence is a boy between 10 and 17 years old in good health.

The CDR3: CASSYERLHGYTF. CDR3 in DNA: TGTGCCAGCAGTTACGAGAGGTTACATGGCTACACCTTC. The chain links TRBV6-5 to TRBJ1-2; D not certain. CDR1 MNHEY and CDR2 SVGAGI come from the germline V gene. The ends were cut back, 2 bases at V and 6 bases at J, with 10 bases in the middle. The CDR3 length is 13 residues.